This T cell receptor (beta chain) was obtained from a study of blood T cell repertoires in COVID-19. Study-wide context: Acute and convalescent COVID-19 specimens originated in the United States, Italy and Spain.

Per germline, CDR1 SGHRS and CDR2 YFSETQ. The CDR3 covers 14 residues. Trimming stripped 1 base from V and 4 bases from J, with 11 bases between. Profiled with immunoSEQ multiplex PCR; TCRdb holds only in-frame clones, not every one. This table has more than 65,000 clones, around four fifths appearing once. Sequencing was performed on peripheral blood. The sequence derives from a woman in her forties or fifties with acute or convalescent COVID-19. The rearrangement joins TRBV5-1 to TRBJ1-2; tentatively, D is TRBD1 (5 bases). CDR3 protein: CASSLMTVSYGYTF. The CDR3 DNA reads TGCGCCAGCAGCTTGATGACAGTTAGCTATGGCTACACCTTC.